In its sample, the clone carrying this T cell receptor beta chain was seen a few times. Its target is not known. Presence of unique molecular identifiers characterized the TCR beta cDNA libraries. TCRdb analysed the PCR reads with MiXCR anew, one entry per CDR3 protein. The sample shows roughly 800,000 distinct CDR3 sequences, roughly 30% of them seen only once. These data are taken from a study of post-analysis software for immune sequencing data. Overall study context: The cohort encompassed relapsing-remitting, secondary progressive and progressive-relapsing multiple sclerosis disease courses. General study points: Patients carried a handful of TRBV segments more frequently than controls did, and TRBV5-6, TRBV5-1 and TRBV20-1 were among them. Significantly decreased normalized Chao1 diversity was recorded for multiple sclerosis patients relative to controls. Those samples that were prepared in the same batch co-clustered strongly by F measure.

Per germline, CDR1 SQVTM and CDR2 ANQGSEA. This CDR3 comprises 12 residues. Trimming took 6 bases from V and 5 from J, leaving 13 bases between them. The J gene is TRBJ2-5, the V gene TRBV29-1; weak D call: TRBD1 (6 bases). The sequencing sample was made of blood. The source is a girl aged 10-17 years with multiple sclerosis. CDR3 residues: CSVGASPETQYF. CDR3 bases: TGCAGCGTGGGGGCCAGCCCGGAGACCCAGTACTTC. Together with reference TRBV29-1 and TRBJ2-5, the CDR3 gives the full variable domain: SAVISQKPSRDICQRGTSLTIQCQVDSQVTMMFWYRQQPGQSLTLIATANQGSEATYESGFVIDKFPISRPNLTFSTLTVSNMSPEDSSIYLCSVGASPETQYFGPGTRLLVL.